Included here is one TCR beta chain sequence, with context. Its antigen is currently unknown. This entry belongs to a study of cytomegalovirus exposure and HLA in healthy donors. Study background: The same platform was used for the 130 or so validation repertoires as for the roughly 730 first-cohort repertoires, as reported in a later analysis. General observations from the study: There were under 200 TCR beta chains listed as cytomegalovirus-associated. The tendency of first-cohort TCR clusters to co-occur in the 110 or so validation repertoires emerged from a later analysis. Among the CMV-associated chains, three were confirmed in vitro as specific for CMV antigens.

Germline-derived CDR1 and CDR2 are ENHRY and SYGVKD. The V and J ends lost 3 bases and 6 bases respectively, with 15 bases between them. The CDR3 has 15 amino acids. This table comes from immunoSEQ multiplex PCR, and its TCRdb copy is limited to in-frame clones, with some not included. The top ten clones hold under 1.3% of a sample with 71,000 or so clones, approximately 94% of them seen once. The material sequenced was PBMCs. This receptor was taken from a woman between 18 and 29 years old in good health and CMV-seronegative. The chain is built from TRBV10-3 and TRBJ2-1, with D tentatively TRBD2 (7 bases). CDR3 nucleotides: TGTGCCATCAGTGATAAGGGGGGGGGCTTCAATGAGCAGTTCTTC. Translated: CAISDKGGGFNEQFF.